The next 7 T cell receptor beta chains were all read from a single sample in a study of blood T cell repertoires in COVID-19. The repertoire was sequenced with immunoSEQ multiplex PCR; TCRdb's copy has only in-frame clones and lacks some. The sample shows 250,000 to 300,000 clones, 84% of them seen only once. Sequenced: PBMCs or T cells enriched from blood (not recorded which). These receptors all come from a man in his fifties or sixties who had recovered from COVID-19.

This clone was counted a single time. V is TRBV2 and J is TRBJ2-7; D gene ambiguous. The CDR3 has 13 amino acids. Deletions cut 7 bases from V and 6 bases from J, with 16 bases between. The germline V gene has CDR1 SNHLY and CDR2 FYNNEI. The CDR3 DNA is TGTGCCAGCATGCTCCCCCCGTCGGGCGAGCAGTACTTC. Translating gives CASMLPPSGEQYF.

This chain joins TRBV19 and TRBJ1-2, with 8 nucleotides matching TRBD1. Germline loops: CDR1 LNHDA, CDR2 SQIVND (reference sequence). The length of the CDR3 is 12 residues. Germline trimming cut 11 bases from V and 10 bases from J; bases unmatched to any gene: 12. The CDR3 spells CAGTGTGGVYTF. For the CDR3, the DNA is TGTGCCGGAACCGGGACAGGTGGTGTCTACACCTTC.

As DNA, the CDR3 is TGCGCCAGCAGCCTATCCGACCAGGGTTGGGCTGAAGCTTTCTTT. This sequence encodes CASSLSDQGWAEAFF. The chain joins TRBV4-1 to TRBJ1-1; TRBD1 might be the D (5 bases). The CDR3 spans 15 residues. The germline V gene encodes CDR1 MGHRA and CDR2 YSYEKL. Between the trimmed V and J ends, which lost 4 bases and 6 bases, there was a span of 18 bases.

This sequence joins TRBV7-2 and TRBJ1-6; TRBD1 might be the D (6 bases). Germline V CDR1 and CDR2: SGHTA, FQGNSA. The CDR3 is 14 amino acids. Trimming removed 1 base from V and 8 bases from J, with 9 bases in between. CDR3 sequence: CASSLGGGDSPLHF. The CDR3 coding sequence is TGTGCCAGCAGCTTAGGAGGGGGTGATTCACCCCTCCACTTT.

V is TRBV5-1 and J is TRBJ1-1, with 10 bases matching TRBD1. Trimming removed 0 bases from V and 2 bases from J; junction bases left unmatched: 7. Per the germline V gene, CDR1 is SGHRS and CDR2 is YFSETQ. The CDR3 spans 17 residues. The CDR3 region has the DNA TGCGCCAGCAGCTTGGCCGATGGGGACAGGGGTAACACTGAAGCTTTCTTT. Its translation: CASSLADGDRGNTEAFF.

The V gene is TRBV11-2, the J gene TRBJ2-7; D is perhaps TRBD1 (6 bases). V was cut by 1 base and J by 2 bases, with 9 bases left in between. CDR3 size: 14 residues. Germline CDR1 is SGHAT and CDR2 is FQNNGV. In DNA form, the CDR3 reads TGTGCCAGCAGCTTAGCAGGGGTGACCTACGAGCAGTACTTC. Protein product: CASSLAGVTYEQYF. The full variable domain, rest sourced from reference TRBV11-2 and TRBJ2-7, is EAGVAQSPRYKIIEKRQSVAFWCNPISGHATLYWYQQILGQGPKLLIQFQNNGVVDDSQLPKDRFSAERLKGVDSTLKIQPAKLEDSAVYLCASSLAGVTYEQYFGPGTRLTVT.

The chain uses TRBV27 and TRBJ2-7, with D perhaps matching TRBD2 (5 bases). V was clipped by 6 bases and J by 3 bases, with 9 bases between them. CDR1 and CDR2 (germline): MNHEY, SMNVEV (reference sequence). The CDR3 totals 12 residues. Here the CDR3 reads CASSPGDYEQYF. The CDR3 DNA follows: TGTGCCAGCAGCCCCGGGGACTACGAGCAGTACTTC.